The 21 T cell receptor beta chains reported below all come from one sample, sequenced in a study of blood T cells in healthy people across ages. Using a J-beta primer mix together with a sample-barcoded 5' primer, a second PCR was run for roughly 6 to 11 cycles. MiXCR, applied by TCRdb to the 5' RACE reads, yields one record per CDR3 protein. The sample records about 570,000 distinct CDR3 sequences, 25% to 30% being singletons. The sequenced sample consisted of blood. The receptors here all came from a woman in her seventies in good health.

This chain links TRBV12-3 or TRBV12-4 with TRBJ2-3; 7 bases align to TRBD1. The V segment lost 6 bases and the J segment 2 bases; nucleotides outside the gene matches: 8. The CDR3 sequence is 15 residues long. CDR3 protein: CASSKGQLFTDTQYF. Written as DNA, the CDR3 is TGTGCCAGCAGCAAGGGACAGCTATTCACAGATACGCAGTATTTT.

This clonotype was counted a few times. The V gene is TRBV7-2, the J gene TRBJ1-5, with D possibly being TRBD1 (5 bases). CDR3 length: 18 amino acids. V was trimmed by 5 bases and J by 0 bases, leaving 20 bases between them. Germline assignment: CDR1 SGHTA and CDR2 FQGNSA. CDR3 in amino acids: CASSARGGLGYSNQPQHF. In DNA, the CDR3 is TGTGCCAGCAGCGCCCGGGGGGGTCTCGGGTATAGCAATCAGCCCCAGCATTTT.

This clonotype was seen a handful of times. The chain has TRBV7-2 and TRBJ1-1; D call uncertain. The germline CDR1 and CDR2 sequences are SGHTA and FQGNSA. Trimming took off 1 base at V and 0 bases at J, with 9 bases between the two ends. CDR3 length: 15 amino acids. Here the CDR3 reads CASSLVFSMNTEAFF. In DNA form, the CDR3 reads TGTGCCAGCAGCTTAGTATTTAGCATGAACACTGAAGCTTTCTTT.

This clonotype was counted only a few times. The J gene is TRBJ1-3, the V gene TRBV7-2; D is ambiguous. Per the germline V gene, CDR1 is SGHTA and CDR2 is FQGNSA. The CDR3 length is 16 residues. Deletions cut 0 bases from V and 1 base from J, with 10 bases between. The CDR3 DNA follows: TGTGCCAGCAGCTTAGCACACTTCAGTTCTGGAAACACCATATATTTT. Encoded protein: CASSLAHFSSGNTIYF.

This clonotype has only a few counts. The chain joins TRBV4-3 to TRBJ2-4; D remains ambiguous. The V end lost 0 bases, the J end lost 6 bases, and 6 bases lay between the germline ends. CDR3 length: 13 amino acids. CDR1 LGHNA and CDR2 YSLEER come from the germline V gene. For the CDR3, the DNA is TGCGCCAGCAGCCAAGATCCGGTAAACATTCAGTACTTC. Translating it yields CASSQDPVNIQYF.

This clonotype was counted between two and nine times. The V and J genes are TRBV12-5 and TRBJ1-4; 7 nucleotides match TRBD1. V lost 6 bases to trimming and J lost 5 bases; unmatched junction nucleotides: 6. Germline V gene data show CDR1 as LGHNT and CDR2 as FRNRAP. The length of the CDR3 is 14 residues. CDR3 sequence (DNA): TGTGCTAGTGGCCTGGACAGGATGAATGAAAAACTGTTTTTT. This gives the protein CASGLDRMNEKLFF.

Regarding this clonotype: The limits of the CDR3 on the DNA are not certain, so only TCRdb's listed CDR3 is given. The chain uses TRBV7-3 and TRBJ2-5. The CDR3 has 14 residues if both end residues are counted. Germline V gives CDR1 SGHTA, CDR2 FQGTGA. CDR3 loop: CASRPSSVSDEQFF.

In its sample, this clonotype was seen a few times. V and J are TRBV5-1 and TRBJ2-2, with D tentatively TRBD1 (6 bases). The V end lost 4 bases, the J end lost 4 bases, and 11 bases lay between the germline ends. From germline, CDR1 is SGHRS and CDR2 YFSETQ. The CDR3 has 14 amino acids. The CDR3 coding sequence is TGCGCCAGCAGCCGGGACATTTCCACCGGGGAGCTGTTTTTT. Translated, it gives CASSRDISTGELFF. Full variable domain (missing parts from reference TRBV5-1 and TRBJ2-2): KAGVTQTPRYLIKTRGQQVTLSCSPISGHRSVSWYQQTPGQGLQFLFEYFSETQRNKGNFPGRFSGRQFSNSRSEMNVSTLELGDSALYLCASSRDISTGELFFGEGSRLTVL.

The V call is TRBV9, the J call TRBJ1-3, with D possibly matching TRBD1 (6 bases). The CDR3 is 15 amino acids. The V gene's germline CDR1 is SGDLS and CDR2 YYNGEE. Trimming took off 4 bases at V and 4 bases at J, with 15 bases between the two ends. CDR3 sequence (DNA): TGTGCCAGCAGCATGGGTACAGGACAGGGAAACACCATATATTTT. As protein: CASSMGTGQGNTIYF.

This clonotype was counted a few times. This rearrangement joins TRBV27 to TRBJ2-1, with 7 bases matching TRBD1. CDR1 and CDR2 from the germline V gene are MNHEY and SMNVEV (reference sequence). The CDR3 runs to 16 residues. Trimming cost V 3 bases and J 0 bases; bases outside gene matches: 5. The CDR3 bases are TGTGCCAGCAGTTTCACCGGACAGGTCTCCTACAATGAGCAGTTCTTC. Amino acid sequence: CASSFTGQVSYNEQFF.

The chain is built from TRBV29-1 and TRBJ1-5; D ambiguous. With 6 bases removed from V and 0 bases from J, the gap between germline ends came to 9 bases. The CDR3 runs to 13 residues. CDR1 is SQVTM and CDR2 is ANQGSEA in the germline V gene. CDR3 residues: CSVGEGSNQPQHF. Here the CDR3 DNA reads TGCAGCGTGGGAGAGGGTAGCAATCAGCCCCAGCATTTT.

The rearrangement links TRBV29-1 to TRBJ1-2; D not certain. V dropped 6 bases and J dropped 0 bases, with 5 bases sitting between them. The CDR3 covers 11 residues. CDR1 is SQVTM and CDR2 is ANQGSEA in the germline V gene. DNA of the CDR3: TGCAGCGTACAAGCTAACTATGGCTACACCTTC. Translating it yields CSVQANYGYTF.

The chain has TRBV9 and TRBJ2-5; 10 nucleotides line up with TRBD2. Germline V CDR1 and CDR2: SGDLS, YYNGEE. J lost 5 bases, V lost 4 bases, and 8 bases had no gene match. The CDR3 consists of 15 residues. The CDR3 nucleotides are TGTGCCAGCAGCACGAGCGGGACTAGCGCTGAGACCCAGTACTTC. This sequence encodes CASSTSGTSAETQYF.

Only a few counts were recorded for this clonotype. The V and J genes are TRBV20-1 and TRBJ2-5, with no clear D. The DNA end favors TRBJ2-1, so the J call may be wrong. Looked up from germline, CDR1 is DFQATT and CDR2 is SNEGSKA (reference sequence). The CDR3 has 12 residues. In DNA form, the CDR3 reads TGCAGTGGCAGTGGGGTCGTTAATGAGCAGTTCTTC. This sequence encodes CSGSGVVNEQFF.

This clonotype was observed a few times. The chain joins TRBV14 to TRBJ2-3; a possible D gene is TRBD2 (5 bases). V gave up 4 bases and J gave up 4 bases, with 18 bases separating them. In germline, CDR1 is SGHDN, CDR2 FVKESK. The CDR3 spans 16 residues. CDR3 in amino acids: CASSRGYSVVADTQYF. The CDR3 DNA reads TGTGCCAGCAGCCGAGGGTACAGTGTGGTCGCAGATACGCAGTATTTT. The whole variable domain, filled in from reference TRBV14 and TRBJ2-3, reads EAGVTQFPSHSVIEKGQTVTLRCDPISGHDNLYWYRRVMGKEIKFLLHFVKESKQDESGMPNNRFLAERTGGTYSTLKVQPAELEDSGVYFCASSRGYSVVADTQYFGPGTRLTVL.

V is TRBV5-5 and J is TRBJ1-2, with D maybe TRBD1 (5 bases). CDR1 is SGHKS, CDR2 YYEKEE, per germline (reference sequence). The CDR3 length is 13 residues. Trimming removed 1 base at V and 5 bases at J, with 9 bases between. The CDR3 coding sequence is TGTGCCAGCAGCTTGAGCAGGGAGTATGGCTACACCTTC. Its translation: CASSLSREYGYTF.

This chain connects TRBV6-2 or TRBV6-3 to TRBJ2-3; D is unresolved. The germline V gene encodes CDR1 MNHEY and CDR2 SVGEGT. CDR3 length equals 17 residues. V dropped 5 bases and J dropped 3 bases, with 21 bases sitting between them. CDR3 residues: CASSTQSLVPRTDTQYF. CDR3 DNA: TGTGCCAGCAGTACCCAATCCCTAGTACCCAGGACAGATACGCAGTATTTT.

Concerning this clonotype itself: The junction departs from germline at one end; a sequencing error may be responsible. This chain joins TRBV20-1 and TRBJ1-4, with D possibly TRBD1 on 6 matching bases. The CDR3 sequence is 14 residues long. CDR1 and CDR2 (germline): DFQATT, SNEGSKA (reference sequence). Here the CDR3 DNA reads TGCAGTGCTAGAGATTACAGGGCTAACGAAAAACTGTTTTTT. It specifies CSARDYRANEKLFF.

The rearrangement joins TRBV5-1 to TRBJ2-4; 7 bases fit TRBD1. Germline V lookup: CDR1 SGHRS, CDR2 YFSETQ. The CDR3 contains 14 residues. The trim removed 4 bases at V and 3 bases at J, leaving 4 bases unmatched. The CDR3 sequence: CASSAGTDKNIQYF. Written as DNA, the CDR3 is TGCGCCAGCAGCGCCGGGACAGACAAAAACATTCAGTACTTC.

The rearrangement links TRBV7-3 to TRBJ2-2; D not certain. With 1 base removed from V and 6 bases from J, the gap between germline ends came to 9 bases. Germline V gene lookup returns CDR1 SGHTA and CDR2 FQGTGA. The CDR3 length is 14 residues. The CDR3 DNA reads as TGTGCCAGCAGCTTAATCCCAGAATCCGGGGAGCTGTTTTTT. It yields the protein CASSLIPESGELFF.

The chain employs TRBV13 and TRBJ2-1, with 11 bases identical to TRBD2. Germline lookup yields CDR1 PRHDT and CDR2 FYEKMQ (reference sequence). The CDR3 has 15 amino acids. The V and J ends lost 2 bases and 8 bases, in that order; junction bases with no gene match: 5. DNA of the CDR3: TGTGCCAGCAGCTTACAACTAGCGGGAGATTATGAGCAGTTCTTC. It translates to CASSLQLAGDYEQFF.